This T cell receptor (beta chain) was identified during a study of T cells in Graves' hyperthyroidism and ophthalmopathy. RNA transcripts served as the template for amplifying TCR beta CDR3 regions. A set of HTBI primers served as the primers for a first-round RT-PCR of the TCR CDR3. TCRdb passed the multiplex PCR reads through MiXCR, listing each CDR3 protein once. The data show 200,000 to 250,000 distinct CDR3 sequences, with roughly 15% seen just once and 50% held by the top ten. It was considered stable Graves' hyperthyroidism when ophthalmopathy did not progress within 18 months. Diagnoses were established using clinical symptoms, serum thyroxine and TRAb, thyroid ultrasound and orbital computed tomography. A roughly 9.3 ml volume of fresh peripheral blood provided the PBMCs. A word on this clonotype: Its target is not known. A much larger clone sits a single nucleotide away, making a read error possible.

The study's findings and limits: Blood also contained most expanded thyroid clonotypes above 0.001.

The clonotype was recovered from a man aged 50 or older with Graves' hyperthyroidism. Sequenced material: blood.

The CDR3 coding sequence is TGTGCCGGTCTAAAAAGGGGTAGGGATGAGCAGTTCTTC. It yields the protein CAGLKRGRDEQFF. This sequence joins TRBV12-3 or TRBV12-4 and TRBJ2-1; maybe TRBD1 (5 bases). Trimming pared 11 bases from V and 8 bases from J, leaving 19 bases between. The CDR3 length is 13 residues.